One sample yielded the 14 T cell receptor beta chains listed below, sequenced in a study of low-dose radiotherapy and immunotherapy resistance in tumors. Specified time point: after trial treatment. Indicated treatment: LDRT plus nivolumab, ipilimumab, low-dose cyclophosphamide and aspirin (RACIN trial). TRAV- and TRBV-specific primers primed first-strand cDNA, covering alpha and beta chains. A roughly 20-cycle PCR with a constant-region primer and V-primer adapter amplified TCRs. Each CDR3 protein is one row after TCRdb ran MiXCR on the reads. The sample records under 95,000 distinct CDR3 sequences, less than 20% being singletons. Sequencing was performed on PBMCs, taken after low-dose radiotherapy plus immunotherapy. Receptor source: a male donor with prostate cancer.

The sample holds many counts of this clonotype. The chain carries TRBV12-3 or TRBV12-4 and TRBJ1-5; 8 positions agree with TRBD1. J was trimmed by 2 bases and V by 5 bases; bases with no gene match: 2. CDR3 length equals 14 residues. The CDR3 DNA reads as TGTGCCAGCAGTCCGGGACAGGGCAATCAGCCCCAGCATTTT. Protein sequence: CASSPGQGNQPQHF.

This clonotype was observed many times. The CDR3 DNA reads as TGTGCCAGCAGCCAAGATCCCAATGAGCAGTTCTTC. The encoded protein is CASSQDPNEQFF. The V gene is TRBV4-2, the J gene TRBJ2-1; no definite D call. Germline CDR1 and CDR2: LGHNA and YNFKEQ. V was clipped by 0 bases and J by 6 bases, with 3 bases between them. The CDR3 loop spans 12 amino acids.

This clonotype was found many times. The chain employs TRBV11-2 and TRBJ2-3, with D perhaps TRBD2 (5 bases). The V and J ends lost 5 bases and 4 bases respectively, with 19 bases between them. Germline lookup yields CDR1 SGHAT and CDR2 FQNNGV. The CDR3 has 16 residues. The CDR3 here is CASSRTRLSSADTQYF. The CDR3 nucleotides are TGTGCCAGCAGCCGAACTCGACTGAGTAGCGCAGATACGCAGTATTTT.

At least ten counts were recorded for this clonotype. V gene TRBV6-2 or TRBV6-3 combines with J gene TRBJ2-2; 8 bases align to TRBD1. The trim removed 6 bases at V and 0 bases at J, leaving 3 bases unmatched. The CDR3 runs 15 residues. Germline CDR1 MNHEY, CDR2 SVGEGT. The CDR3 DNA reads as TGTGCCAGCAGATTGACAGGGGCGAACACCGGGGAGCTGTTTTTT. As protein: CASRLTGANTGELFF.

This clonotype was counted many times. The V gene is TRBV29-1, the J gene TRBJ2-1; TRBD2 might be the D (6 bases). Trimming stripped 5 bases from V and 0 bases from J, with 11 bases between. This CDR3 has 14 amino acids. CDR1 and CDR2 from the germline V gene are SQVTM and ANQGSEA. The CDR3: CSVRAGPSYNEQFF. The CDR3 DNA sequence: TGCAGCGTTAGAGCGGGCCCCTCCTACAATGAGCAGTTCTTC.

A note on this clonotype: It is likely a read error: a sequence one base away is far more abundant. The J gene is TRBJ2-1, the V gene TRBV9; possibly TRBD2 for D (6 bases). The V end lost 9 bases, the J end lost 0 bases, and 19 bases lay between the germline ends. CDR1 is SGDLS, CDR2 YYNGEE, per germline. This CDR3 has 16 residues. This CDR3 is CATCDLLADSYNEQFF. CDR3 nucleotide sequence: TGTGCCACCTGTGATCTGTTAGCGGACTCCTACAATGAGCAGTTCTTC.

This clonotype has ten or more counts. This rearrangement joins TRBV6-4 to TRBJ1-1, with D hard to call. The CDR3 runs to 14 residues. The V end lost 2 bases, the J end lost 9 bases, and 16 bases lay between the germline ends. Germline loops: CDR1 MRHNA, CDR2 SNTAGT. This chain's CDR3 is CASSDGQALSQAFF. The CDR3 DNA follows: TGTGCCAGCAGTGACGGCCAGGCATTATCCCAAGCTTTCTTT.

This clonotype showed up many times. The chain employs TRBV19 and TRBJ1-5; D uncertain. Trimming removed 1 base at V and 7 bases at J, with 5 bases between. Germline loops: CDR1 LNHDA, CDR2 SQIVND (reference sequence). The CDR3 has 12 amino acids. The DNA of the CDR3 is TGTGCCAGTAGTATAGTGGGACAGCCCCAGCATTTT. Protein sequence: CASSIVGQPQHF. Complete variable domain (other parts from reference TRBV19 and TRBJ1-5): DGGITQSPKYLFRKEGQNVTLSCEQNLNHDAMYWYRQDPGQGLRLIYYSQIVNDFQKGDIAEGYSVSREKKESFPLTVTSAQKNPTAFYLCASSIVGQPQHFGDGTRLSIL.

A remark on this clonotype: A far larger clone is just one base off, so this is likely a read error. The rearrangement joins TRBV6-1 to TRBJ1-1; D not resolved. The germline gives CDR1 MNHNS, CDR2 SASEGT. V dropped 8 bases and J dropped 7 bases, with 20 bases sitting between them. CDR3 size: 14 residues. CDR3: CASRIGGRNSEAFF. CDR3 nucleotides: TGTGCCAGCCGGATCGGTGGCAGGAATAGTGAAGCTTTCTTT.

This clonotype was observed at least ten times. V gene TRBV28 combines with J gene TRBJ2-4, with TRBD2 matching over 12 bases. The germline gives CDR1 MDHEN, CDR2 SYDVKM. V trimming: 6 bases; J trimming: 10 bases; junction bases outside the gene matches: 10. The CDR3 sequence is 15 residues long. CDR3 coding DNA: TGTGCCAGCAGGATGCAGACTAGCGGGAGTGGTATTCAGTACTTC. Translated, it gives CASRMQTSGSGIQYF. Using reference TRBV28 and TRBJ2-4 for the parts outside the CDR3, the full variable domain is DVKVTQSSRYLVKRTGEKVFLECVQDMDHENMFWYRQDPGLGLRLIYFSYDVKMKEKGDIPEGYSVSREKKERFSLILESASTNQTSMYLCASRMQTSGSGIQYFGAGTRLSVL.

In this sample, this clonotype turned up many times. This chain uses TRBV19 with TRBJ2-1, with TRBD2 matching over 11 bases. The V gene end was trimmed by 3 bases and the J gene end by 7 bases; junction bases not matched to a gene: 5. Germline V gene data show CDR1 as LNHDA and CDR2 as SQIVND (reference sequence). This CDR3 comprises 15 residues. This CDR3 is CASSMVAGGLNEQFF. In DNA, the CDR3 is TGTGCCAGTAGTATGGTAGCGGGAGGGCTTAATGAGCAGTTCTTC.

This clonotype was seen ten or more times. The V call is TRBV18, the J call TRBJ2-2; TRBD2 matches at 10 bases. The CDR3 is made up of 17 amino acids. The junction had 4 bases not matched to a gene; V was cut back by 3 bases and J by 0 bases. The germline gives CDR1 KGHSH, CDR2 LQKENI. CDR3: CASSPMTSGSNTGELFF. The CDR3 region has the DNA TGTGCCAGCTCACCTATGACTAGCGGGTCGAACACCGGGGAGCTGTTTTTT. Drawing the rest from reference TRBV18 and TRBJ2-2, the complete variable domain is NAGVMQNPRHLVRRRGQEARLRCSPMKGHSHVYWYRQLPEEGLKFMVYLQKENIIDESGMPKERFSAEFPKEGPSILRIQQVVRGDSAAYFCASSPMTSGSNTGELFFGEGSRLTVL.

This clonotype was detected many times. The chain combines TRBV29-1 with TRBJ2-1, with 8 nucleotides matching TRBD1. After removal of 2 bases from V and 4 bases from J, the junction contained 1 base not matched to a gene. This CDR3 is 13 amino acids long. From germline, CDR1 is SQVTM and CDR2 ANQGSEA. For the CDR3, the DNA is TGCAGCGTTGAAAGGGACAGGTACAATGAGCAGTTCTTC. It specifies CSVERDRYNEQFF.

In its sample, this clonotype was seen many times. The rearrangement joins TRBV7-9 to TRBJ2-1; 7 bases map to TRBD2. The V segment lost 5 bases and the J segment 6 bases; nucleotides outside the gene matches: 10. This CDR3 is built from 15 residues. Germline lookup yields CDR1 SEHNR and CDR2 FQNEAQ (reference sequence). The CDR3 bases are TGTGCCAGCAGCAACCGGGACTACTCCCCCAATGAGCAGTTCTTC. It is translated as CASSNRDYSPNEQFF.